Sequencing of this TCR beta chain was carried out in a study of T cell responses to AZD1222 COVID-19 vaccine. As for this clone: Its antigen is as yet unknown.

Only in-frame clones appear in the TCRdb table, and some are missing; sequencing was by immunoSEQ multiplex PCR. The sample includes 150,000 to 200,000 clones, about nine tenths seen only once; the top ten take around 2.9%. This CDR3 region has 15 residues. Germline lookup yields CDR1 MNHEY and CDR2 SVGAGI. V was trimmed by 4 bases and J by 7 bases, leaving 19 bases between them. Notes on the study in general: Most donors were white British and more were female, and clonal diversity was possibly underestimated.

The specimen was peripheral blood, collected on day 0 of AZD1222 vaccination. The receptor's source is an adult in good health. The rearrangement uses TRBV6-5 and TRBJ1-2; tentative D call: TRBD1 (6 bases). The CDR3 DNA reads TGTGCCAGCAGTTCTGACATTACAGGGCGGTCTGGCTACACCTTC. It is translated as CASSSDITGRSGYTF.